The 23 T cell receptor beta chains below were found in one sample sequenced in a study of memory CD4+ T cells and cytomegalovirus serostatus. Here immunoSEQ multiplex PCR was the method, and the copy in TCRdb shows in-frame clones only, minus some. Of roughly 53,000 clones in the sample, around 81% were seen once. The sort gate was single viable CD3+CD4+CD8-CD45RO+ cells for memory CD4+ T cells. The sequenced sample consisted of memory CD4+ T cells from blood. The source of these receptors is an adult in good health and CMV-seronegative.

This clone was picked up a small number of times. The chain joins TRBV11-2 to TRBJ1-1; TRBD1 aligns across 7 bases. Germline assignment: CDR1 SGHAT and CDR2 FQNNGV. Trimming at V came to 5 bases and at J to 5 bases, leaving 8 bases not matched to a gene. The CDR3 has 14 residues. CDR3 sequence (DNA): TGTGCCAGCAGCATCAGACAGGGAGGGACTGAAGCTTTCTTT. Protein product: CASSIRQGGTEAFF.

The chain is built from TRBV2 and TRBJ2-3, with D possibly being TRBD2 (6 bases). The CDR3 loop spans 16 amino acids. Germline-derived CDR1 and CDR2 are SNHLY and FYNNEI. V was shortened by 9 bases and J by 0 bases, with 19 bases between the two germline ends. CDR3 DNA: TGTGCCAGTGAGACGGGACTTTTTACTAGCACAGATACGCAGTATTTT. Protein product: CASETGLFTSTDTQYF. Combining the CDR3 with reference TRBV2 and TRBJ2-3 gives the whole variable domain EPEVTQTPSHQVTQMGQEVILRCVPISNHLYFYWYRQILGQKVEFLVSFYNNEISEKSEIFDDQFSVERPDGSNFTLKIRSTKLEDSAMYFCASETGLFTSTDTQYFGPGTRLTVL.

This chain connects TRBV5-1 to TRBJ2-7, with D tentatively TRBD2 (6 bases). The V and J ends lost 3 bases and 2 bases respectively, with 15 bases between them. Germline assignment: CDR1 SGHRS and CDR2 YFSETQ. This CDR3 is 15 amino acids long. CDR3 sequence (DNA): TGCGCCAGCAGCTCCGGGGGTGGTAGCACCTACGAGCAGTACTTC. Translated, it gives CASSSGGGSTYEQYF. Using reference TRBV5-1 and TRBJ2-7 for the parts outside the CDR3, the full variable domain is KAGVTQTPRYLIKTRGQQVTLSCSPISGHRSVSWYQQTPGQGLQFLFEYFSETQRNKGNFPGRFSGRQFSNSRSEMNVSTLELGDSALYLCASSSGGGSTYEQYFGPGTRLTVT.

V is TRBV28 and J is TRBJ1-6; D is uncertain. This CDR3 is 14 amino acids long. From germline, CDR1 is MDHEN and CDR2 SYDVKM. V was pared by 2 bases and J by 7 bases, with 9 bases between. CDR3 sequence: CASSLRSDNSPLHF. Written as DNA, the CDR3 is TGTGCCAGCAGTTTAAGGTCAGACAATTCACCCCTCCACTTT.

This clone occurred once. The chain has TRBV5-4 and TRBJ2-1, with a weak D call TRBD2 (5 bases). Germline values: CDR1 SGHNT, CDR2 YYREEE (reference sequence). CDR3 size: 12 residues. Trimming removed 4 bases from V and 9 bases from J, with 11 bases in between. CDR3 bases: TGTGCCAGCAGCGTACCGGGGTTTGAGCAGTTCTTC. As protein: CASSVPGFEQFF.

A few counts support this clone. V is TRBV2 and J is TRBJ2-2; 8 nucleotides line up with TRBD1. The CDR3 extends over 15 amino acids. The germline V gene encodes CDR1 SNHLY and CDR2 FYNNEI. The ends lost 7 bases at V and 3 bases at J; junction bases unmatched: 7. In nucleotides, the CDR3 is TGTGCCAGCATCCCAGGGGGCGCGTACACCGGGGAGCTGTTTTTT. It yields the protein CASIPGGAYTGELFF.

This clone was seen more than once but under ten times. The DNA for the CDR3 is TGTGCCAGCAGCCCTCTGGGGTTCACCTACGAGCAGTACTTC. Translating it yields CASSPLGFTYEQYF. The chain employs TRBV7-9 and TRBJ2-7; D gene uncertain. The CDR3 consists of 14 residues. V lost 5 bases and J lost 2, with 13 bases in between. CDR1 and CDR2 from the germline V gene are SEHNR and FQNEAQ (reference sequence).

V is TRBV11-2 and J is TRBJ1-6, with D unresolved. The germline gives CDR1 SGHAT, CDR2 FQNNGV. V was pared by 6 bases and J by 9 bases, with 12 bases between. This CDR3 contains 13 residues. The CDR3 DNA follows: TGTGCCAGCAGTATCCAGTGGGGTTCACCCCTCCACTTT. Translating it yields CASSIQWGSPLHF.

This rearrangement joins TRBV28 to TRBJ2-7; 7 nucleotides match TRBD1. The CDR3 has 21 residues. V dropped 3 bases and J dropped 5; count of bases not matched to a gene: 28. Per the germline V gene, CDR1 is MDHEN and CDR2 is SYDVKM. CDR3 DNA: TGTGCCAGCAGTTTGACGTGGGATCTCGGACAGGAAAGCTCTCACCGGGACGAGCAGTACTTC. It translates to CASSLTWDLGQESSHRDEQYF.

This rearrangement joins TRBV14 to TRBJ1-6, with D possibly being TRBD1 (5 bases). The germline V gene encodes CDR1 SGHDN and CDR2 FVKESK. The V end lost 4 bases, the J end lost 9 bases, and 10 bases lay between the germline ends. The CDR3 extends over 13 amino acids. The CDR3 region is CASSPGPSSPLHF. CDR3 DNA sequence: TGTGCCAGCAGCCCGGGACCCAGTTCACCCCTCCACTTT.

The V call is TRBV7-6, the J call TRBJ2-1, with D perhaps TRBD1 (5 bases). From germline, CDR1 is SGHVS and CDR2 FNYEAQ. The CDR3 length is 12 residues. Trimming took 4 bases from V and 7 from J, leaving 8 bases between them. The chain's CDR3 is CASSSRTNEQFF. CDR3 sequence (DNA): TGTGCCAGCAGCTCAAGGACAAATGAGCAGTTCTTC.

This chain connects TRBV6-6 to TRBJ2-7; TRBD2 is a possible D gene (7 bases). The V end lost 8 bases, the J end lost 3 bases, and 17 bases lay between the germline ends. There are 14 residues in the CDR3. Germline V CDR1 and CDR2: MNHNY, SVGAGI (reference sequence). The CDR3, as DNA: TGTGCCAGCGTCCGAGGGGGGGCAAGCTACGAGCAGTACTTC. It encodes CASVRGGASYEQYF.

The chain joins TRBV7-9 to TRBJ1-2, with 8 bases lining up with TRBD1. The V gene end was trimmed by 1 base and the J gene end by 9 bases; junction bases not matched to a gene: 7. Germline V CDR1 and CDR2: SEHNR, FQNEAQ (reference sequence). This CDR3 spans 14 amino acids. The CDR3 here is CASSLERQGLSYTF. The CDR3 DNA follows: TGTGCCAGCAGCTTAGAACGACAGGGGCTAAGCTACACCTTC.

Note on this clone: A junction end diverges from the germline sequence, so it may reflect a read error. The gene calls are TRBV10-3 and TRBJ1-4, with TRBD1 as a possible D gene (5 bases). The CDR3 length is 15 residues. The germline V gene has CDR1 ENHRY and CDR2 SYGVKD. CDR3: CASSQPGRNNEKLFF. CDR3 in DNA: TGTGCCAGCAGTCAGCCGGGACGGAATAATGAAAAACTGTTTTTT.

This rearrangement joins TRBV28 to TRBJ1-2; D not certain. The CDR3 length is 11 residues. The V gene lost 8 bases and the J gene lost 5 bases, with 9 bases spanning the gap. Germline-derived CDR1 and CDR2 are MDHEN and SYDVKM. The CDR3 DNA sequence: TGTGCCAGCGGCAGGTATTATGGCTACACCTTC. This translates into CASGRYYGYTF.

This clone showed up just once. V is TRBV19 and J is TRBJ1-2; D unclear. V was shortened by 0 bases and J by 8 bases, with 13 bases between the two germline ends. Germline lookup yields CDR1 LNHDA and CDR2 SQIVND (reference sequence). There are 14 residues in the CDR3. The CDR3 DNA reads TGTGCCAGTAGTATAGAGAGGAGGGCTCAAGGCTACACCTTC. Protein: CASSIERRAQGYTF.

With respect to this clone: Other DNA sequences in this specimen translate into the identical CDR3. CDR3: CASSLAGGSNQPQHF. CDR3 nucleotide sequence: TGTGCCAGCAGCTTGGCCGGGGGTAGCAATCAGCCCCAGCATTTT. This chain joins TRBV5-6 and TRBJ1-5; TRBD1 might be the D (5 bases). The CDR3 covers 15 residues. Trimming took 0 bases from V and 0 from J, leaving 7 bases between them. CDR1 SGHDT and CDR2 YYEEEE come from the germline V gene.

This clone was observed a few times. The chain has TRBV5-4 and TRBJ2-6; D is possibly TRBD1 (5 bases). CDR1 and CDR2 (germline): SGHNT, YYREEE (reference sequence). The V gene lost 2 bases and the J gene lost 2 bases, with 5 bases spanning the gap. CDR3 length equals 14 residues. Here the CDR3 reads CASSLGAGANVLTF. The CDR3 DNA is TGTGCCAGCAGCTTAGGGGCTGGGGCCAACGTCCTGACTTTC.

The CDR3 loop is CASSEQARPNTEAFF. The CDR3 nucleotides read TGTGCCAGCAGTGAGCAGGCTAGGCCGAACACTGAAGCTTTCTTT. The chain recombines TRBV2 with TRBJ1-1; D is unresolved. The V gene's germline CDR1 is SNHLY and CDR2 FYNNEI. Trimming shortened V by 3 bases and J by 1 base, and 12 bases separated the two germline ends. This CDR3 is built from 15 residues.

The chain is built from TRBV27 and TRBJ2-3; 13 nucleotides align to TRBD2. Trimming removed 6 bases from V and 4 bases from J; junction bases left unmatched: 7. CDR3 length equals 16 residues. Germline CDR1 reads MNHEY; CDR2 reads SMNVEV (reference sequence). As DNA, the CDR3 is TGTGCCAGCAGAGAGGGAACTAGCGGGAGGGCAGATACGCAGTATTTT. As protein: CASREGTSGRADTQYF.

This chain links TRBV5-6 with TRBJ2-5; 8 bases are a match to TRBD2. This CDR3 has 17 amino acids. V gave up 2 bases and J gave up 2 bases; unmatched junction bases: 11. Germline V gene data show CDR1 as SGHDT and CDR2 as YYEEEE. CDR3: CASSFFRGGLWQETQYF. As DNA, the CDR3 is TGTGCCAGCAGCTTCTTCCGGGGGGGCCTGTGGCAAGAGACCCAGTACTTC.

J is TRBJ1-6 and V is TRBV18; tentatively, D is TRBD1 (6 bases). Germline CDR1 is KGHSH and CDR2 is LQKENI. V was shortened by 2 bases and J by 5 bases, with 10 bases between the two germline ends. CDR3 size: 15 residues. CDR3 bases: TGTGCCAGCTCACCAGGACAGAGGGATAATTCACCCCTCCACTTT. It translates to CASSPGQRDNSPLHF.

Written as DNA, the CDR3 is TGCGCCAGCAGACTTCTTGGCACAGATACGCAGTATTTT. Translated: CASRLLGTDTQYF. The V call is TRBV5-1, the J call TRBJ2-3; no clear D. Germline V CDR1 and CDR2: SGHRS, YFSETQ. Trimming left V 5 bases short and J 1 base short, with 8 bases between. This CDR3 is built from 13 residues.